Below are 5 T cell receptor beta chains sequenced from a single sample in a study of cytomegalovirus exposure and HLA in healthy donors. PCR was performed using 60 Vbeta and 13 Jbeta primers. Generated by immunoSEQ multiplex PCR, the TCRdb table keeps only in-frame clones and is missing some. This table has about 190,000 clones, approximately 79% appearing once. The sequenced sample was PBMCs. Receptors were obtained from a woman under 30 in good health and CMV-seronegative.

The chain links TRBV4-1 to TRBJ1-3, with D maybe TRBD1 (6 bases). Trimming removed 4 bases at V and 7 bases at J, with 23 bases between. Germline V gene sequence: CDR1 MGHRA, CDR2 YSYEKL. The CDR3 is 17 amino acids. CDR3 nucleotides: TGCGCCAGCAGCCGTCAAGGCAGGGGTTTGGGGGGGAACACCATATATTTT. Encoded protein: CASSRQGRGLGGNTIYF.

The chain uses TRBV11-3 and TRBJ2-5; the match to TRBD2 covers 8 bases. CDR3 length: 15 residues. The germline gives CDR1 SGHNT, CDR2 YENEEA. The junction had 10 bases not matched to a gene; V was cut back by 5 bases and J by 5 bases. CDR3 nucleotides: TGTGCCAGCAGCGCTCCCTCGGGGGGGCGTGAGACCCAGTACTTC. This encodes CASSAPSGGRETQYF.

The chain recombines TRBV7-8 with TRBJ2-1; 8 positions agree with TRBD2. The CDR3 is 12 amino acids. In germline, CDR1 is SGHVS, CDR2 FQNEAQ. V trimming: 4 bases; J trimming: 12 bases; junction bases outside the gene matches: 5. The CDR3 loop reads CASSSTSGGQFF. In DNA, the CDR3 is TGTGCCAGCAGCTCTACCAGCGGGGGGCAGTTCTTC.

To note about this clone: This same CDR3 is encoded by further DNA sequences in the sample. This rearrangement joins TRBV5-1 to TRBJ1-2, with a weak D call TRBD1 (5 bases). Germline CDR1 SGHRS, CDR2 YFSETQ. Trimming removed 2 bases at V and 1 base at J, with 6 bases between. The CDR3 covers 13 residues. The CDR3 DNA follows: TGCGCCAGCAGCTTAGACAGTAACTATGGCTACACCTTC. Protein: CASSLDSNYGYTF.

The rearrangement joins TRBV9 to TRBJ2-7; 9 bases agree with TRBD2. Unmatched junction bases numbered 4, after V lost 0 bases and J lost 0 bases. Looked up from germline, CDR1 is SGDLS and CDR2 is YYNGEE. This CDR3 has 16 amino acids. The CDR3 spells CASSVDAGGSSYEQYF. The CDR3 nucleotides are TGTGCCAGCAGCGTAGATGCGGGAGGGAGCTCCTACGAGCAGTACTTC.